This record looks at one T cell receptor (beta chain) sequence and its context. V trimming: 4 bases; J trimming: 6 bases; junction bases outside the gene matches: 5. CDR1 and CDR2 (germline): SEHNR, FQNEAQ (reference sequence). This CDR3 contains 14 residues. The sample comes from a study of blood T cell repertoires in COVID-19. Generated by immunoSEQ multiplex PCR, the TCRdb table keeps only in-frame clones and is missing some. The table lists around 160,000 clones, over 70% of them singletons. Individuals aged about 18 to 89 years were recruited from 20 to 25 US areas. In assigning cohorts, the study relied on participant-reported clinical history.

The V call is TRBV7-9, the J call TRBJ1-5, with TRBD1 identical over 8 bases. The sequencing sample was made of PBMCs or T cells enriched from blood (not recorded which). The receptor was derived from a middle-aged man who had recovered from COVID-19. As DNA, the CDR3 is TGTGCCAGCAGCTCGGACAGGGATTTTCAGCCCCAGCATTTT. Protein sequence: CASSSDRDFQPQHF. The entire variable domain, with the rest obtained from reference TRBV7-9 and TRBJ1-5, is as follows: DTGVSQNPRHKITKRGQNVTFRCDPISEHNRLYWYRQTLGQGPEFLTYFQNEAQLEKSRLLSDRFSAERPKGSFSTLEIQRTEQGDSAMYLCASSSDRDFQPQHFGDGTRLSIL.